A selection of T cell receptor beta chains follows, all from one sample in a study of beta chain features in type 1 diabetes. Repertoires were generated with immunoSEQ multiplex PCR, while TCRdb's copy carries only in-frame clones and drops some. The sample contains about 190,000 clones, about 7.8% of which appear only once. Sequenced input: central memory CD4+ T cells from blood. The origin of the receptors is a woman aged 40 to 50 with type 1 diabetes. Each CDR3 is given with its conserved first and last residue. Fields, in order: D gene, J gene, V gene, clone size, CDR3 protein, CDR3 DNA. A D gene is named only where the DNA matches it firmly. Expanded clones are given a class, and other clones once, few, many or no size at all.

-	TRBJ1-1	TRBV7-2	-	CASRLQRNTEAFF	TGTGCCAGCCGATTACAGAGGAACACTGAAGCTTTCTTT
TRBD1	TRBJ1-6	TRBV5-1	few	CASSSGSSGQAANSPLHF	TGCGCCAGCAGCTCCGGATCCAGCGGACAGGCCGCCAATTCACCCCTCCACTTT
TRBD2	TRBJ2-7	TRBV5-1	few	CASSLKLAGAYEQYF	TGCGCCAGCAGCTTAAAACTAGCGGGGGCCTACGAGCAGTACTTC
-	TRBJ1-2	TRBV4-1	-	CASSQVGAKGYGYTF	TGCGCCAGCAGCCAAGTAGGGGCAAAAGGCTATGGCTACACCTTC
-	TRBJ2-7	TRBV5-1	few	CASSLDGLDEQYF	TGCGCCAGCAGCTTGGATGGACTGGACGAGCAGTACTTC
TRBD2	TRBJ2-1	TRBV5-1	few	CASSLGPQREYNNEQFF	TGCGCCAGCAGCTTGGGGCCCCAGCGGGAGTACAACAATGAGCAGTTCTTC
-	TRBJ2-5	TRBV11-2	-	CASSPPPSSETQYF	TGTGCCAGCAGCCCCCCTCCGAGTTCAGAGACCCAGTACTTC
-	TRBJ1-1	TRBV5-6	-	CASSLTGLEAFF	TGTGCCAGCAGCTTAACAGGGTTGGAAGCTTTCTTT
-	TRBJ2-7	TRBV29-1	-	CSASGLSSSYEQYF	TGCAGCGCCTCGGGACTTTCCAGCTCCTACGAGCAGTACTTC
TRBD1	TRBJ2-1	TRBV7-2	few	CASSLDGDRGGRQFF	TGTGCCAGCAGCTTAGATGGGGACAGGGGGGGACGGCAGTTCTTC
TRBD2	TRBJ2-1	TRBV7-2	-	CASSFSGSTDNEQFF	TGTGCCAGCAGCTTTAGCGGGAGTACGGACAATGAGCAGTTCTTC
-	TRBJ2-1	TRBV5-1	-	CASSLAREQFF	TGCGCCAGCAGCTTGGCCCGGGAGCAGTTCTTC
TRBD2	TRBJ2-1	TRBV11-1	many	CASSFKGTSGSNNEQFF	TGTGCCAGCAGCTTCAAAGGGACTAGCGGGAGCAATAATGAGCAGTTCTTC
-	TRBJ2-5	TRBV5-1	many	CASNPLGNPGETQYF	TGCGCCAGCAATCCGCTGGGCAACCCAGGGGAGACCCAGTACTTC
TRBD1	TRBJ1-1	TRBV4-1	-	CASSPDRAVMNTEAFF	TGCGCCAGCAGCCCAGACAGGGCTGTGATGAACACTGAAGCTTTCTTT
-	TRBJ2-7	TRBV5-1	-	CASSLEAAYEQYF	TGCGCCAGCAGCTTGGAGGCGGCCTACGAGCAGTACTTC
-	TRBJ2-2	TRBV19	few	CASSRWATGELFF	TGTGCCAGTAGTAGATGGGCCACCGGGGAGCTGTTTTTT
-	TRBJ2-5	TRBV9	-	CASSAGSRETQYF	TGTGCCAGCAGCGCCGGGAGTCGGGAGACCCAGTACTTC
TRBD2	TRBJ2-5	TRBV5-4	-	CASSLGGQGLAGGKTQYF	TGTGCCAGCAGCTTGGGAGGCCAGGGACTAGCGGGAGGAAAGACCCAGTACTTC
TRBD2	TRBJ2-7	TRBV28	-	CASSLAAGVSYEQYF	TGTGCCAGCAGTTTAGCAGCGGGAGTCTCCTACGAGCAGTACTTC
-	TRBJ1-5	TRBV7-2	few	CASSLGAGVGGSNQPQHF	TGTGCCAGCAGCTTAGGGGCAGGCGTGGGGGGGAGCAATCAGCCCCAGCATTTT
TRBD1	TRBJ1-1	TRBV5-1	-	CASSKRQGADTEAFF	TGCGCCAGCAGCAAACGACAGGGGGCGGATACTGAAGCTTTCTTT
-	TRBJ1-1	TRBV27	few	CASSPRPGTEAFF	TGTGCCAGCAGTCCTCGCCCGGGCACTGAAGCTTTCTTT
TRBD1	TRBJ2-4	TRBV5-8	-	CASSFRQGNDIQYF	TGTGCCAGCAGCTTCCGACAGGGGAACGACATTCAGTACTTC
-	TRBJ2-1	TRBV5-1	-	CASSLLGGSYNEQFF	TGCGCCAGCAGCTTGCTCGGAGGGTCCTACAATGAGCAGTTCTTC
TRBD2	TRBJ2-7	TRBV23-1	few	CASSRRDSGGVSYEQYF	TGCGCCAGCAGTCGTCGGGATAGCGGGGGGGTCTCCTACGAGCAGTACTTC
TRBD2	TRBJ2-5	TRBV5-4	-	CASSLQRTGGSGETQYF	TGTGCCAGCAGCTTGCAAAGGACGGGAGGTAGCGGGGAGACCCAGTACTTC
TRBD1	TRBJ1-1	TRBV7-2	-	CASSKQGSGNTEAFF	TGTGCCAGCAGCAAACAGGGGAGCGGGAACACTGAAGCTTTCTTT
TRBD1	TRBJ1-1	TRBV6-5	few	CASNQGAEAFF	TGTGCCAGCAACCAGGGGGCTGAAGCTTTCTTT
-	TRBJ1-2	TRBV10-3	-	CAISESAWGDYGYTF	TGTGCCATCAGTGAGTCTGCTTGGGGCGACTATGGCTACACCTTC
-	TRBJ2-6	TRBV7-2	few	CASSLGLSGANVLTF	TGTGCCAGCAGCCTTGGGCTCTCTGGGGCCAACGTCCTGACTTTC
-	TRBJ2-7	TRBV7-2	few	CASSFQTQGEQYF	TGTGCCAGCAGCTTCCAAACCCAGGGCGAGCAGTACTTC
-	TRBJ2-7	TRBV11-3	few	CASSPRSEGYEQYF	TGTGCCAGCAGCCCCCGGTCAGAGGGCTACGAGCAGTACTTC
-	TRBJ1-1	TRBV28	-	CASSPRPFWTPVNTEAFF	TGTGCCAGCAGCCCCCGACCTTTTTGGACACCCGTGAACACTGAAGCTTTCTTT
-	TRBJ1-1	TRBV18	-	CASSLRGTATDTEAFF	TGTGCCAGCTCACTGAGGGGGACCGCGACTGACACTGAAGCTTTCTTT
TRBD2	TRBJ2-5	TRBV5-4	few	CASSLLAGQETQYF	TGTGCCAGCAGCCTCCTAGCGGGACAAGAGACCCAGTACTTC
TRBD1	TRBJ1-6	TRBV5-6	few	CASSSDRENSPLHF	TGTGCCAGCAGCTCTGACAGGGAAAATTCACCCCTCCACTTT
TRBD2	TRBJ2-3	TRBV7-8	few	CASSRRTSGSTDTQYF	TGTGCCAGCAGCCGTCGAACTAGCGGGAGCACAGATACGCAGTATTTT
TRBD1	TRBJ2-6	TRBV4-3	few	CASSRRGDRQFSGANVLTF	TGCGCCAGCAGCCGGAGGGGGGACAGGCAATTCTCTGGGGCCAACGTCCTGACTTTC
TRBD1	TRBJ2-7	TRBV10-3	few	CAISAGQVTYEQYF	TGTGCCATCAGTGCCGGACAGGTCACCTACGAGCAGTACTTC
-	TRBJ1-2	TRBV7-9	few	CASSFSEGYGYTF	TGTGCCAGCAGCTTTTCGGAGGGATATGGCTACACCTTC
TRBD1	TRBJ1-5	TRBV5-4	-	CASSLGTGGNQPQHF	TGTGCCAGCAGCTTGGGAACAGGGGGAAATCAGCCCCAGCATTTT
TRBD2	TRBJ2-7	TRBV7-2	once	CASSMSSGTYEQYF	TGTGCCAGCAGCATGTCTAGCGGTACCTACGAGCAGTACTTC
-	TRBJ1-2	TRBV6-5	-	CASSYSRRNREHGYTF	TGTGCCAGCAGTTACTCACGACGGAACAGGGAACATGGCTACACCTTC
TRBD1	TRBJ1-1	TRBV5-1	-	CASSRTGFLMNTEAFF	TGCGCCAGCTCGCGGACAGGGTTCTTAATGAACACTGAAGCTTTCTTT
-	TRBJ2-5	TRBV5-1	-	CASSLSPWETQYF	TGCGCCAGCAGCTTGAGCCCGTGGGAGACCCAGTACTTC
TRBD1	TRBJ2-1	TRBV7-9	-	CASSLGQNLYNEQFF	TGTGCCAGCAGCTTGGGACAGAATCTCTACAATGAGCAGTTCTTC
-	TRBJ1-5	TRBV19	few	CASSLANSNQPQHF	TGTGCCAGTAGTCTGGCAAATAGCAATCAGCCCCAGCATTTT
-	TRBJ2-5	TRBV28	-	CASSLYPQAQDF	TGTGCCAGCAGTTTATATCCACAGGCCCAGGACTTC
TRBD1	TRBJ2-7	TRBV7-2	-	CASSRPGQGYEQYF	TGTGCCAGCAGCCGGCCGGGACAGGGATACGAGCAGTACTTC
-	TRBJ2-2	TRBV7-9	few	CASSYPGITLSGELFF	TGTGCCAGCAGTTACCCAGGAATCACCCTTTCCGGGGAGCTGTTTTTT
-	TRBJ2-5	TRBV16	-	CASSHPPGETQYF	TGTGCCAGCAGCCACCCGCCAGGGGAGACCCAGTACTTC
TRBD1	TRBJ1-6	TRBV4-2	-	CASSFSTGENSPLHF	TGTGCCAGCAGCTTTTCGACAGGGGAAAATTCACCCCTCCACTTT
-	TRBJ2-1	TRBV30	-	CAWKVDTYNEQFF	TGTGCCTGGAAGGTTGACACCTACAATGAGCAGTTCTTC
-	TRBJ1-2	TRBV18	few	CASSPRGFPEGYGYTF	TGTGCCAGCTCACCACGCGGTTTCCCTGAGGGCTATGGCTACACCTTC